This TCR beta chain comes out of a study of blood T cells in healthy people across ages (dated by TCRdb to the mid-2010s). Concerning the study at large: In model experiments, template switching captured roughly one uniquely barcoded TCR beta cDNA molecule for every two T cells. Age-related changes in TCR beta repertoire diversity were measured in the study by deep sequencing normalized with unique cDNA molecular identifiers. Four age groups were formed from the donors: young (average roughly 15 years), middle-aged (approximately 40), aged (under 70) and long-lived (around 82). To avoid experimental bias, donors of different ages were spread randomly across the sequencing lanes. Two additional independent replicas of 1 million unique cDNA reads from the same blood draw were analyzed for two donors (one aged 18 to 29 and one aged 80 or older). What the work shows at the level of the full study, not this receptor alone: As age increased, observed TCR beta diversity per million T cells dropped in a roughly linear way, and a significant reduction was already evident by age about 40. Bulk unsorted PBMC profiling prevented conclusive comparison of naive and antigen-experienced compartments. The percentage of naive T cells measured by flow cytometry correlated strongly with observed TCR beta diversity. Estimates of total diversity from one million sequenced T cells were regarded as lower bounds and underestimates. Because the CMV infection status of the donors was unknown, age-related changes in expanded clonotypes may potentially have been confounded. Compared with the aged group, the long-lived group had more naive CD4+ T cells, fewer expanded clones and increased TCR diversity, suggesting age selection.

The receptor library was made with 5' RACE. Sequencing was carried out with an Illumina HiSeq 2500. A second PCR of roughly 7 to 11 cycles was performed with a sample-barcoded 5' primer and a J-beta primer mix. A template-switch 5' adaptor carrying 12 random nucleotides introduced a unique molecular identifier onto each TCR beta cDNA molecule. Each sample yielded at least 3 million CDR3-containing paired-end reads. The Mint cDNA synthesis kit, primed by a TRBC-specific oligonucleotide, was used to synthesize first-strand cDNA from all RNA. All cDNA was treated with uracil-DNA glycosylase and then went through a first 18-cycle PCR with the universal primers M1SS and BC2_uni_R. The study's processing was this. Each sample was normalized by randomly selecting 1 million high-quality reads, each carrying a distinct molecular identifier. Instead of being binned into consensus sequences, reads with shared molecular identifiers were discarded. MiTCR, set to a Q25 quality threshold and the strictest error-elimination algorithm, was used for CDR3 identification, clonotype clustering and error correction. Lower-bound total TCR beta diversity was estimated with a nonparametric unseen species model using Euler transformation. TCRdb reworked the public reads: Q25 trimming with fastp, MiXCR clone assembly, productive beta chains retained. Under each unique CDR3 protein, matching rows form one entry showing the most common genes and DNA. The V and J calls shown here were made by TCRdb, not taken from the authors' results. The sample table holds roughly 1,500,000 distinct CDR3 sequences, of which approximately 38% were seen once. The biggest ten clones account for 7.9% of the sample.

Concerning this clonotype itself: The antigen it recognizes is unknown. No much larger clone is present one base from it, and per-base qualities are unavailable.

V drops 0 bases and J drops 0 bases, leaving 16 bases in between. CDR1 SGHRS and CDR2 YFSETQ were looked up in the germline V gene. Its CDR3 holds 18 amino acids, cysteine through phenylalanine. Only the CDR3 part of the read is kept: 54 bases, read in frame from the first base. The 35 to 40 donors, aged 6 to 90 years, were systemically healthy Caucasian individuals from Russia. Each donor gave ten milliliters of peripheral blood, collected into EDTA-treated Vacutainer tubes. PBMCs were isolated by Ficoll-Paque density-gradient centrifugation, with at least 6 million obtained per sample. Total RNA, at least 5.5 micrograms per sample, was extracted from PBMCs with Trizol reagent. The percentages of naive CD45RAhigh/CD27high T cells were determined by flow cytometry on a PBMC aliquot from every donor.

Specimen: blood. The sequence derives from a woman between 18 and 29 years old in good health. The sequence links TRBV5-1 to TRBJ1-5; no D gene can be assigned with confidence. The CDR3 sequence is CASSLDERRENSNQPQHF. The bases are TGCGCCAGCAGCTTGGATGAAAGGAGGGAAAATAGCAATCAGCCCCAGCATTTT.